The rows below give T cell receptor beta chains drawn from one sample of a study of T cell responses to AZD1222 COVID-19 vaccine. Libraries were prepared by immunoSEQ multiplex PCR; TCRdb keeps only in-frame clonotypes and omits some of them. This sample has 150,000 or so clones, with 92% found just once. Sequencing used peripheral blood, obtained 28 days after the second AZD1222 dose. The origin of the receptors is an adult who received the AZD1222 COVID-19 vaccine. The CDR3 runs from the conserved cysteine through the conserved F or W.

V,J,CDR3
TRBV6-5,TRBJ2-7,CASSSILGQDYEQYF
TRBV27,TRBJ2-6,CASSLLGGTNVLTF
TRBV4-1,TRBJ2-7,CASSHSLGSYEQYF
TRBV5-6,TRBJ2-5,CASSTPGRGVETQYF
TRBV5-1,TRBJ1-1,CASSSIPGDHTEAFF
TRBV6-5,TRBJ2-7,CASSYSGTSGREQYF
TRBV6-5,TRBJ1-2,CASARDRFNYGYTF
TRBV6-1,TRBJ1-1,CASSEMGLGTEAFF
TRBV10-1,TRBJ2-2,CASRAGGTGELFF
TRBV12-5,TRBJ2-7,CASGSWTGREQYF
TRBV3-1/TRBV3-2,TRBJ2-3,CASSQEFGGGRTDTQYF
TRBV19,TRBJ1-2,CASGIGGFGYGYTF
TRBV24-1,TRBJ2-1,CATSDPRLAGGNNEQFF
TRBV7-3,TRBJ2-3,CASSLRGEDTQYF
TRBV4-1,TRBJ1-4,CASSQEPGATNEKLFF
TRBV7-2,TRBJ1-1,CASSFDRGQRGTEAFF
TRBV4-1,TRBJ1-4,CASSPREGALEKLFF
TRBV6-5,TRBJ2-7,CASSYDISYEQYF
TRBV6-5,TRBJ1-5,CASRRRDASNQPQHF
TRBV7-8,TRBJ2-3,CASSASGTGVADTQYF
TRBV29-1,TRBJ1-1,CSEGYLNTEAFF